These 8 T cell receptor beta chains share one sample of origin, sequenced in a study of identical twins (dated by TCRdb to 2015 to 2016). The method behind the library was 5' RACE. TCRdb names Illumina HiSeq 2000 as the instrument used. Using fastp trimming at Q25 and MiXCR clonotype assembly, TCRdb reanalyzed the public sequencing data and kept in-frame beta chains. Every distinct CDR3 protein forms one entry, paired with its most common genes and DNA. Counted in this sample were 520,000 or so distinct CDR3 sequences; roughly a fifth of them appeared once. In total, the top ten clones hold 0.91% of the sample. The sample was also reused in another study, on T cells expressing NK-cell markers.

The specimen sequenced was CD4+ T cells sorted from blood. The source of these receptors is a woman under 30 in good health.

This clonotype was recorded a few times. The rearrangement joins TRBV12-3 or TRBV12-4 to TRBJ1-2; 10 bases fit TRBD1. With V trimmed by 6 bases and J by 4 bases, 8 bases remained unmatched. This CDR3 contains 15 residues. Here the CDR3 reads CASSTSGQGIYGYTF. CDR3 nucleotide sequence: TGTGCCAGCAGCACTTCGGGACAGGGGATCTATGGCTACACCTTC.

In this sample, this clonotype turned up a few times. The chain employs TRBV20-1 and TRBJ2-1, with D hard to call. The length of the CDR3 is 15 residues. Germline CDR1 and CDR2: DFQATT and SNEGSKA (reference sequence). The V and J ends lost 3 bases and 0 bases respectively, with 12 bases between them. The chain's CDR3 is CSASKGTSSYNEQFF. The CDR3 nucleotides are TGCAGTGCTAGTAAGGGAACCAGCTCCTACAATGAGCAGTTCTTC.

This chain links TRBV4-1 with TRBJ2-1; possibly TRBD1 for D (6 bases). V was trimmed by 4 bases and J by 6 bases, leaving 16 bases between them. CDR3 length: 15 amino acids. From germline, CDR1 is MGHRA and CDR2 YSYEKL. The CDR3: CASSPWGQGLNEQFF. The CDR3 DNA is TGCGCCAGCAGCCCCTGGGGACAAGGGCTCAATGAGCAGTTCTTC.

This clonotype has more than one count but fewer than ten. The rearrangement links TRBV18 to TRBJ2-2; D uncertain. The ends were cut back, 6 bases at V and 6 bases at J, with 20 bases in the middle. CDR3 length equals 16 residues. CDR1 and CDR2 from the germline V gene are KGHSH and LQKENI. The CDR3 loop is CASSYWAEVRAGELFF. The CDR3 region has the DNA TGTGCCAGCTCGTACTGGGCCGAAGTACGTGCCGGGGAGCTGTTTTTT.

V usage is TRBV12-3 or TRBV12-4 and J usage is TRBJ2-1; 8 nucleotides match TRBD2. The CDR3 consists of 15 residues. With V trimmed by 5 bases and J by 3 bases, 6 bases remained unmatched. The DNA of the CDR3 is TGTGCCAGCAGTCCTACGGGAGGGATCTACAATGAGCAGTTCTTC. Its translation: CASSPTGGIYNEQFF.

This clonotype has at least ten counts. CDR3 in amino acids: CASSYSRLLSSYNEQFF. The CDR3 DNA sequence: TGTGCCAGCAGTTACTCGCGGCTCCTCAGCTCCTACAATGAGCAGTTCTTC. This chain uses TRBV6-5 with TRBJ2-1; no firm D call. Germline assignment: CDR1 MNHEY and CDR2 SVGAGI. V was trimmed by 0 bases and J by 0 bases, leaving 12 bases between them. CDR3 size: 17 residues.

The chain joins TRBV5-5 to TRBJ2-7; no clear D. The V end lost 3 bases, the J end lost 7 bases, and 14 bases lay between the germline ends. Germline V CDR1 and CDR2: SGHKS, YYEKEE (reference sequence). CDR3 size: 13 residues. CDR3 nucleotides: TGTGCCAGCAGCTCATCCTTAACAAGGGAGCAGTACTTC. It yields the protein CASSSSLTREQYF.

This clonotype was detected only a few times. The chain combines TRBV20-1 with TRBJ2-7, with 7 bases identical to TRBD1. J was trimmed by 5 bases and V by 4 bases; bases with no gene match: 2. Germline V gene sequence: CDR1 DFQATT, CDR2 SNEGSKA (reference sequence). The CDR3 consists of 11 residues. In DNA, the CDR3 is TGCAGTGCTAAGACAGGGCACGAGCAGTACTTC. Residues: CSAKTGHEQYF.